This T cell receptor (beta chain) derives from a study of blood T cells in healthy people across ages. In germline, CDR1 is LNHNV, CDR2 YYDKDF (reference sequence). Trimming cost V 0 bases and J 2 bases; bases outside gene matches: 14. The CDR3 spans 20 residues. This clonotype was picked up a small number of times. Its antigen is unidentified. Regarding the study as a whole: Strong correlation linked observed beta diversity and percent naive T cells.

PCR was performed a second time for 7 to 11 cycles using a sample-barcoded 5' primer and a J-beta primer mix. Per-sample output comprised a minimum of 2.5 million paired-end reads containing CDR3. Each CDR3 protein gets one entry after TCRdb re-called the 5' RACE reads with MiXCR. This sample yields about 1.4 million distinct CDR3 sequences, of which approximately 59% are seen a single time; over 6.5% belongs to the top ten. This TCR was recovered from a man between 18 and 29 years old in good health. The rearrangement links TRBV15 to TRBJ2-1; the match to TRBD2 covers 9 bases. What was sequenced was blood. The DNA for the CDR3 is TGTGCCACCAGCAGAGAGGGTCTAGCGGGATCGTTACTACCCTACAATGAGCAGTTCTTC. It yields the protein CATSREGLAGSLLPYNEQFF.